This T cell receptor (beta chain) was observed in a study of HIV-infected patients and healthy controls. This clonotype has at least ten counts. This CDR3 comprises 12 residues. V lost 0 bases and J lost 1, with 0 bases in between. Germline V gene sequence: CDR1 LNHDA, CDR2 SQIVND (reference sequence). Alpha and beta constant-region primers primed reverse transcription of approximately 0.55 ug RNA. Alpha and beta chain libraries were made separately by chain-specific third strand synthesis with multiplexing indices. TCRdb used MiXCR to reprocess the 5' RACE reads, holding one entry per CDR3 protein. The sample lists about 10,000 distinct CDR3 sequences, almost 6% seen once, with 25% to 35% in the top ten. Antiretroviral therapy had run roughly three months, about 14 weeks, before follow-up blood collection. All unsorted peripheral T cells were captured because whole blood was used without fractionation.

This TCR came from an adult with HIV infection. The donor label of this sample is uncertain. The source material was blood, sampled during antiretroviral therapy. The rearrangement joins TRBV19 to TRBJ1-1; no reliable D call. DNA of the CDR3: TGTGCCAGTAGTATAGAGAACACTGAAGCTTTCTTT. Its translation is CASSIENTEAFF.